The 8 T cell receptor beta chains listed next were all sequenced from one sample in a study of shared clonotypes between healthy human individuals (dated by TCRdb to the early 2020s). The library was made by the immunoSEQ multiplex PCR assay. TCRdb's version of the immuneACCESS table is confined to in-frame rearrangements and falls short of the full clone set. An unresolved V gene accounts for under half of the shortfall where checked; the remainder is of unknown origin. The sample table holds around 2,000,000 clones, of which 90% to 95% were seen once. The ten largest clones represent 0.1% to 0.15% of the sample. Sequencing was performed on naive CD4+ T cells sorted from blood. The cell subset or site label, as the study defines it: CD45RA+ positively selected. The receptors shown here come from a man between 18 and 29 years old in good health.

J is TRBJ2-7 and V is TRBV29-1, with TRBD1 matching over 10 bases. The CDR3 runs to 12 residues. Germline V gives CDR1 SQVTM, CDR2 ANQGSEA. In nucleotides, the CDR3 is TGCAGTTTTAGACAGGGGGCGAACGAGCAGTACTTC. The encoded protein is CSFRQGANEQYF.

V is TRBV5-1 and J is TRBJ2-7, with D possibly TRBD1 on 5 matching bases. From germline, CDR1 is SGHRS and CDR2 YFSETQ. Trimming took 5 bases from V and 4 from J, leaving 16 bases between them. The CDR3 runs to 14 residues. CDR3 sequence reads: CASSSGHGPYEQYF. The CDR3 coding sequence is TGCGCCAGCAGTTCAGGGCATGGTCCTTACGAGCAGTACTTC.

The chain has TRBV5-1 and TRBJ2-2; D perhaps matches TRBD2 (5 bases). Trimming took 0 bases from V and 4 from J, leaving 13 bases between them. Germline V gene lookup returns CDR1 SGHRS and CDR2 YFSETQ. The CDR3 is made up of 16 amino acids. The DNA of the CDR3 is TGCGCCAGCAGCTTGGCCGGACTTAAACTCACCGGGGAGCTGTTTTTT. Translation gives CASSLAGLKLTGELFF.

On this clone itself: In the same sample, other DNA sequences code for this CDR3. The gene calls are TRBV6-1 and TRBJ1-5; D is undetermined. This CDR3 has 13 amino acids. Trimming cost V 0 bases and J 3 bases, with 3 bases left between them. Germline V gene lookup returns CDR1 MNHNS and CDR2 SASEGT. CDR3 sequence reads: CASSEADNQPQHF. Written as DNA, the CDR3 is TGTGCCAGCAGTGAAGCAGACAATCAGCCCCAGCATTTT.

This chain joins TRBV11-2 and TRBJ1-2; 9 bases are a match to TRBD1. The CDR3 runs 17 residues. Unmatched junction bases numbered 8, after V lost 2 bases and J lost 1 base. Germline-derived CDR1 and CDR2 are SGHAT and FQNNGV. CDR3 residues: CASSLRSDRGYNYGYTF. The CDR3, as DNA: TGTGCCAGCAGCTTACGGTCGGACAGGGGATATAACTATGGCTACACCTTC. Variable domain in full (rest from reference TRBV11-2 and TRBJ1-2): EAGVAQSPRYKIIEKRQSVAFWCNPISGHATLYWYQQILGQGPKLLIQFQNNGVVDDSQLPKDRFSAERLKGVDSTLKIQPAKLEDSAVYLCASSLRSDRGYNYGYTFGSGTRLTVV.

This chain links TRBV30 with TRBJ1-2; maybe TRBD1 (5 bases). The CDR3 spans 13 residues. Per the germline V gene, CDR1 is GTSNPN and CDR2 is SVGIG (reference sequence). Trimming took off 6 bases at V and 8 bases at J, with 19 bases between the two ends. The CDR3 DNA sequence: TGTGCCTGCCGGGAGGGACCCGGTGGGGGCTACACCTTC. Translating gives CACREGPGGGYTF. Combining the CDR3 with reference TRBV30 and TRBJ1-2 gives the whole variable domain SQTIHQWPATLVQPVGSPLSLECTVEGTSNPNLYWYRQAAGRGLQLLFYSVGIGQISSEVPQNLSASRPQDRQFILSSKKLLLSDSGFYLCACREGPGGGYTFGSGTRLTVV.

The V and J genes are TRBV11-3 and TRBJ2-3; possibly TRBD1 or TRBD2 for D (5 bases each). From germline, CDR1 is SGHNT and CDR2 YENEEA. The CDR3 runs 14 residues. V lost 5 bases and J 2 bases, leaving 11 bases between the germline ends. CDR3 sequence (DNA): TGTGCCAGCAGCCGCGAGGGGACCACAGATACGCAGTATTTT. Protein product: CASSREGTTDTQYF.

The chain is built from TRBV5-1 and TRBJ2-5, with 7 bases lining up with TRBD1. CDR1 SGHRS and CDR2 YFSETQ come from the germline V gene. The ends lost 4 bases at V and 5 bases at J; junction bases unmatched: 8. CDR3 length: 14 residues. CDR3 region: CASSPSTGMETQYF. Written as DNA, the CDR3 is TGCGCCAGCAGCCCTTCGACAGGGATGGAGACCCAGTACTTC.